What follows are 18 T cell receptor beta chains derived from one specimen sequenced in a study of blood T cell repertoires in COVID-19. Produced via immunoSEQ multiplex PCR; TCRdb's table is partial and in-frame only. The sample contains hundreds of thousands of clones, around 86% of which appear only once. Material for sequencing was PBMCs or T cells enriched from blood (not recorded which). These receptor sequences come from a woman aged 40 to 50 with acute COVID-19.

The V call is TRBV29-1, the J call TRBJ1-1; possible D gene TRBD1, 6 bases. Trimming took 3 bases from V and 0 from J, leaving 8 bases between them. CDR3 length equals 13 residues. Germline assignment: CDR1 SQVTM and CDR2 ANQGSEA. CDR3 DNA sequence: TGCAGCGTTGACCGACAGGTGAACACTGAAGCTTTCTTT. Its protein is CSVDRQVNTEAFF. The full variable domain, rest sourced from reference TRBV29-1 and TRBJ1-1, is SAVISQKPSRDICQRGTSLTIQCQVDSQVTMMFWYRQQPGQSLTLIATANQGSEATYESGFVIDKFPISRPNLTFSTLTVSNMSPEDSSIYLCSVDRQVNTEAFFGQGTRLTVV.

The chain carries TRBV9 and TRBJ2-3; the match to TRBD2 covers 7 bases. The CDR3 loop spans 17 amino acids. Germline trimming cut 4 bases from V and 1 base from J; bases unmatched to any gene: 12. CDR1 and CDR2 (germline): SGDLS, YYNGEE. The CDR3 DNA follows: TGTGCCAGCAGCCCCAGCCCCTCTAGCGGACGCACAGATACGCAGTATTTT. Residues: CASSPSPSSGRTDTQYF.

The chain joins TRBV29-1 to TRBJ2-2; 7 bases match TRBD1. The length of the CDR3 is 16 residues. CDR1 SQVTM and CDR2 ANQGSEA come from the germline V gene. V lost 1 base to trimming and J lost 5 bases; unmatched junction nucleotides: 10. The CDR3 loop reads CSVEGRTGTATGELFF. The DNA of the CDR3 is TGCAGCGTTGAAGGCCGTACGGGGACAGCGACCGGGGAGCTGTTTTTT.

The genes are TRBV6-5 and TRBJ2-1; D is unclear. V gave up 11 bases and J gave up 6 bases, with 17 bases separating them. Germline values: CDR1 MNHEY, CDR2 SVGAGI. This CDR3 has 13 residues. The CDR3, as DNA: TGTGCCTTCATGGGCCCAACCCCCAATGAGCAGTTCTTC. This sequence encodes CAFMGPTPNEQFF.

The CDR3 sequence is CASSQDRVYGYTF. CDR3 nucleotides: TGTGCCAGCAGCCAGGACAGGGTCTATGGCTACACCTTC. The rearrangement joins TRBV5-4 to TRBJ1-2, with TRBD1 matching 8 bases. There are 13 residues in the CDR3. The V gene end was trimmed by 4 bases and the J gene end by 4 bases; junction bases not matched to a gene: 3. Germline-derived CDR1 and CDR2 are SGHNT and YYREEE (reference sequence). Supplemented by reference TRBV5-4 and TRBJ1-2, the full variable domain reads ETGVTQSPTHLIKTRGQQVTLRCSSQSGHNTVSWYQQALGQGPQFIFQYYREEENGRGNFPPRFSGLQFPNYSSELNVNALELDDSALYLCASSQDRVYGYTFGSGTRLTVV.

CDR3 sequence (DNA): TGTGCCAGCAGTTCGGGACAGTTCTATGGCTACACCTTC. It is translated as CASSSGQFYGYTF. The chain employs TRBV28 and TRBJ1-2; 7 bases align to TRBD1. The CDR3 has 13 residues. The trim removed 4 bases at V and 4 bases at J, leaving 3 bases unmatched. The germline CDR1 and CDR2 sequences are MDHEN and SYDVKM.

This chain joins TRBV7-3 and TRBJ2-3; D might be TRBD2 (6 bases). The germline V gene has CDR1 SGHTA and CDR2 FQGTGA. This CDR3 spans 14 amino acids. Trimming took off 5 bases at V and 8 bases at J, with 17 bases between the two ends. CDR3 coding DNA: TGTGCCAGCAGCCCCGGGGGATTGGAAGCTACGCAGTATTTT. Its protein product is CASSPGGLEATQYF. Together with reference TRBV7-3 and TRBJ2-3, the CDR3 gives the full variable domain: GAGVSQTPSNKVTEKGKYVELRCDPISGHTALYWYRQSLGQGPEFLIYFQGTGAADDSGLPNDRFFAVRPEGSVSTLKIQRTERGDSAVYLCASSPGGLEATQYFGPGTRLTVL.

The chain has TRBV7-8 and TRBJ1-5; 7 positions agree with TRBD1. The trim removed 2 bases at V and 3 bases at J, leaving 4 bases unmatched. Germline CDR1 is SGHVS and CDR2 is FQNEAQ. The CDR3 extends over 15 amino acids. The CDR3, as DNA: TGTGCCAGCAGCTTAAACAGGGGCCCCAATCAGCCCCAGCATTTT. Translated: CASSLNRGPNQPQHF.

CDR3 residues: CASREVYEDPIPYEQYF. DNA of the CDR3: TGCGCCAGCAGAGAGGTGTACGAGGATCCCATACCCTACGAGCAGTACTTC. The V call is TRBV5-1, the J call TRBJ2-7; D uncertain. Germline CDR1 reads SGHRS; CDR2 reads YFSETQ. The CDR3 length is 17 residues. Trimming removed 5 bases at V and 2 bases at J, with 23 bases between.

This clone was counted between two and nine times. This chain links TRBV7-8 with TRBJ2-2; D gene uncertain. The CDR3 loop spans 15 amino acids. Germline V lookup: CDR1 SGHVS, CDR2 FQNEAQ. The V end lost 1 base, the J end lost 1 base, and 7 bases lay between the germline ends. The CDR3, as DNA: TGTGCCAGCAGCTTAGTCGAGAGGAACACCGGGGAGCTGTTTTTT. Translation: CASSLVERNTGELFF. Filled out from reference TRBV7-8 and TRBJ2-2, the complete variable domain reads GAGVSQSPRYKVAKRGQDVALRCDPISGHVSLFWYQQALGQGPEFLTYFQNEAQLDKSGLPSDRFFAERPEGSVSTLKIQRTQQEDSAVYLCASSLVERNTGELFFGEGSRLTVL.

This sequence joins TRBV28 and TRBJ1-1, with D perhaps TRBD1 (6 bases). Per the germline V gene, CDR1 is MDHEN and CDR2 is SYDVKM. The CDR3 has 13 residues. Trimming removed 3 bases at V and 4 bases at J, with 9 bases between. The CDR3 sequence is CASSLWGLTEAFF. The CDR3 region has the DNA TGTGCCAGCAGTTTGTGGGGGCTCACTGAAGCTTTCTTT.

The genes are TRBV28 and TRBJ2-3; 8 nucleotides align to TRBD2. CDR1 is MDHEN, CDR2 SYDVKM, per germline. The CDR3 length is 18 residues. Trimming took 1 base from V and 4 from J; bases not matched to a gene: 13. CDR3 in DNA: TGTGCCAGCAGTTTATCCCGGGGGGGCGGGAGTTTAGCAGATACGCAGTATTTT. Encoded protein: CASSLSRGGGSLADTQYF.

This rearrangement joins TRBV28 to TRBJ1-5, with a tentative D call TRBD1 (5 bases). Germline CDR1 and CDR2: MDHEN and SYDVKM. This CDR3 has 15 residues. V lost 8 bases, J lost 1 base, and 15 bases lay in between. The CDR3 region is CASAESRGSNQPQHF. The CDR3 nucleotides read TGTGCCAGCGCTGAATCTCGGGGGAGCAATCAGCCCCAGCATTTT.

About this clone: Mismatch with germline at one junction end may stem from a read error. The chain uses TRBV30 and TRBJ2-3; a weak D match, TRBD1 (5 bases). Germline CDR1 and CDR2: GTSNPN and SVGIG (reference sequence). This CDR3 has 10 amino acids. In DNA, the CDR3 is TGTGCCTGGAGGACAGCTACGCAGTATTTT. Amino acids: CAWRTATQYF.

The rearrangement uses TRBV6-6 and TRBJ1-3; the D is unclear. CDR3 length: 15 residues. Germline V gene data show CDR1 as MNHNY and CDR2 as SVGAGI (reference sequence). V lost 4 bases, J lost 0 bases, and 10 bases lay in between. Here the CDR3 DNA reads TGTGCCAGCAGTTTTCAGTCTCCCTCTGGAAACACCATATATTTT. Translation gives CASSFQSPSGNTIYF.

This chain connects TRBV25-1 to TRBJ1-2; 7 nucleotides agree with TRBD1. Trimming cost V 0 bases and J 2 bases; bases outside gene matches: 3. CDR1 and CDR2 (germline): MGHDK, SYGVNS. CDR3 length: 15 residues. DNA of the CDR3: TGTGCCAGCAGTGAATACGAGACAGGGAACTATGGCTACACCTTC. It yields the protein CASSEYETGNYGYTF.

This chain joins TRBV2 and TRBJ1-2, with 7 bases identical to TRBD1. The junction had 10 bases not matched to a gene; V was cut back by 8 bases and J by 4 bases. CDR1 is SNHLY, CDR2 FYNNEI, per germline. This CDR3 comprises 14 residues. This CDR3 is CASFLQGFSYGYTF. DNA for the CDR3: TGTGCCAGCTTCTTACAGGGGTTTTCCTATGGCTACACCTTC.

This chain uses TRBV18 with TRBJ1-5, with D hard to call. Trimming left V 3 bases short and J 7 bases short, with 10 bases between. In germline, CDR1 is KGHSH, CDR2 LQKENI. CDR3 size: 13 residues. The CDR3 DNA follows: TGTGCCAGCTCACCGGCTAGGTTGCAGCCCCAGCATTTT. It translates to CASSPARLQPQHF.